The clone carrying this TCR beta chain was seen only once. This sample stems from a study of blood T cell repertoires in COVID-19. Clones were sequenced by immunoSEQ multiplex PCR, and TCRdb holds only the in-frame ones, with some missing. In the table there are about 270,000 clones, around 89% of which are singletons. Material: peripheral blood. The source of this sequence is a man between 60 and 75 years old who had recovered from COVID-19.

This chain's CDR3 is CASSFGARTEAFF. CDR3 coding DNA: TGTGCCAGCAGCTTCGGCGCGCGGACTGAAGCTTTCTTT. V and J are TRBV5-6 and TRBJ1-1; no definite D call. CDR1 and CDR2 (germline): SGHDT, YYEEEE. The CDR3 length is 13 residues. Between the trimmed V and J ends, which lost 2 bases and 5 bases, there was a span of 10 bases.